This is a list of T cell receptor beta chains from one sample in a study of cytomegalovirus exposure and HLA in healthy donors. Produced via immunoSEQ multiplex PCR; TCRdb's table is partial and in-frame only. The table has approximately 210,000 clones, about 81% seen once. Sequencing input: PBMCs. These receptors all come from a man aged 40-49 years in good health and CMV-seropositive. CDR3s include the opening cysteine and the closing phenylalanine or tryptophan. D genes are given only for firm matches. Some rows mark clone size as missing; the rest say once, few, many or name a class of expanded clone.

J gene,clone size,V gene,D gene,CDR3 DNA,CDR3 protein
TRBJ2-1,.,TRBV5-5,.,TGTGCCAGCAGCTTGGCCAGCGGCAGTTACAATGAGCAGTTCTTC,CASSLASGSYNEQFF
TRBJ1-2,.,TRBV7-9,.,TGTTCCAGCAGCCAGAGGTCAGACCTGGCCCCGCTAAATAACTATGGCTACACCTTC,CSSSQRSDLAPLNNYGYTF
TRBJ2-5,.,TRBV19,TRBD1,TGTGCCAGTAGTGCGTACAGGGGGGAGACCCAGTACTTC,CASSAYRGETQYF
TRBJ1-5,once,TRBV7-2,TRBD1,TGTGCCAGCAGCTTACCCCCGGCGGACAGGACCTTACGCTATCAGCCCCAGCATTTT,CASSLPPADRTLRYQPQHF
TRBJ2-7,.,TRBV10-3,.,TGTGCCATCAGTCTCGGGTGGAGGAGCGAGCAGTACTTC,CAISLGWRSEQYF
TRBJ2-7,.,TRBV7-3,TRBD2,TGTGCCAGCAGCTTACAGCTGGGAGGGCGCTACGAGCAGTACTTC,CASSLQLGGRYEQYF
TRBJ2-5,.,TRBV5-1,.,TGCGCCAGCAGCGGCGGGATCCAAGAGACCCAGTACTTC,CASSGGIQETQYF
TRBJ1-1,many,TRBV5-1,.,TGCGCCAGCAGGATAGGAGAGAACACTGAAGCTTTCTTT,CASRIGENTEAFF
TRBJ2-2,.,TRBV2,.,TGTGCCAGCATCCCCGGGAAGGGCACCGGGGAGCTGTTTTTT,CASIPGKGTGELFF
TRBJ2-7,.,TRBV19,TRBD1,TGTGCCAGTAGAGACCGGGACAGTCCCTACGAGCAGTACTTC,CASRDRDSPYEQYF
TRBJ1-2,.,TRBV19,TRBD1,TGTGCCAGTAGTAACAGGGGGGGCTATGGCTACACCTTC,CASSNRGGYGYTF
TRBJ1-1,.,TRBV21-1,.,TGTGCCAGGGGTAGCCTGACAGGGTATGAAGCTTTCTTT,CARGSLTGYEAFF
TRBJ2-1,.,TRBV6-5,TRBD2,TGTGCCAGCAGTTACGGGCTAGCGGGAGGCTATGAGCAGTTCTTC,CASSYGLAGGYEQFF
TRBJ1-5,.,TRBV6-1,.,TGTGCCAGCACCCCTGAGAGTGGTCAGCCCCAGCATTTT,CASTPESGQPQHF
TRBJ1-2,.,TRBV13,TRBD1,TGTGCCAGCAGCTTAAAGTGGACAGGGGGTAACTATGGCTACACCTTC,CASSLKWTGGNYGYTF
TRBJ2-7,.,TRBV29-1,.,TGCAGCGTTAGGACATTACCCTACGAGCAGTACTTC,CSVRTLPYEQYF
TRBJ2-5,.,TRBV29-1,TRBD2,TGCAGCGTTGTCGGGCTAGCGGGAGGGCCAGAGACCCAGTACTTC,CSVVGLAGGPETQYF
TRBJ1-4,.,TRBV9,.,TGTGCCAGCAGCTTTGGGGGGGGCGGAACTAATGAAAAACTGTTTTTT,CASSFGGGGTNEKLFF
TRBJ2-2,.,TRBV9,TRBD2,TGTGCCAGCAGCACCCTAAGCGGGGCGAACACCGGGGAGCTGTTTTTT,CASSTLSGANTGELFF
TRBJ2-5,.,TRBV25-1,.,TGTGCCAGCGCCTCGGGGGAGACCCAGTACTTC,CASASGETQYF
TRBJ1-3,.,TRBV10-3,.,TGTGCCATCAGTGAGTTTACAGCTGGAAACACCATATATTTT,CAISEFTAGNTIYF